This T cell receptor (beta chain) was recovered during a study of blood T cell repertoires in COVID-19 (dated by TCRdb to about 2020). Looking at the study overall: Samples covering the acute and convalescent phases of COVID-19 were provided by collaborators in the United States, Italy and Spain. The material from the prospective study consisted of cDNA or gDNA derived from T cells, B-cell-depleted T cells, or PBMCs. Subjects who had been exposed to COVID-19, were actively infected with it, or had recovered from it provided the deeply sampled blood TCRbeta repertoires that made up the dataset. A freely available public database, intended as a resource for researchers studying the immune response to SARS-CoV-2, is where the repertoires were released. The samples were drawn from two sources: the first 160 participants of the ongoing ImmuneRACE study, and 950 to 1,500 subjects contributed by 6 global collaborators. The sample metadata nearly always contained a de-identified subject ID, COVID-19 status, age in years and sex. Where HLA class I and class II types were available, the types were taken from metadata supplied by the sample provider, not from assay-based typing.

Summary of the overall study and its limitations: The amount of clinical and demographic metadata varied by source and participant and was provided uncurated.

The collaborating institutions used their own protocols to collect whole blood in K2EDTA tubes. For TCRbeta analysis, collaborators shipped samples in one of three forms: frozen whole blood, isolated PBMCs, or DNA extracted from either of those sample types. Counted from cysteine to phenylalanine, this CDR3 has 12 amino acids. Only CDR3 DNA remains: 36 bases, in frame from the first base. The germline V gene (reference sequence) sets CDR1 to DFQATT and CDR2 to SNEGSKA. V is cut by 3 bases and J by 4 bases, and the space between the germline ends is 9 bases. As for this clone: The target of this receptor is not known. The input lacks base qualities; no much larger clone sits a single base away.

TCRbeta CDR3 regions were amplified from genomic DNA by means of the immunoSEQ Assay, a bias-controlled multiplex PCR. Per the source publication's procedure: The number of nucleated cells in each sample was estimated from the amplification of reference gene primers within the assay. Sequence reads were collapsed and filtered to measure the absolute abundance of every unique TCRbeta CDR3 rearrangement. For each sample, productive Simpson clonality was calculated by taking the square root of Simpson's diversity index across productive rearrangements. What TCRdb holds here is the immuneACCESS table cut down to in-frame rearrangements. Part of the clones is not present; checked against another copy, under half of the missing clones reflect an unresolved V gene, and the others are unexplained. For V, J and clone size, that table is used; D and trimming come from the DNA. The sample table lists about 59,000 clones, 87% of them with a count of one. Clones ranked in the top ten supply approximately 6.9% of the sample.

This receptor was obtained from a man aged 60 to 69 with active or convalescent COVID-19. The sequenced sample was peripheral blood. The sequence links TRBV20-1 to TRBJ1-2, with the D gene not confidently named. The CDR3 protein: CSASRGGYGYTF. The DNA reads as follows: TGCAGTGCTAGTCGGGGTGGCTATGGCTACACCTTC.